Below, 30 T cell receptor beta chains from the same sample are listed, as sequenced in a study of cytomegalovirus exposure and HLA in healthy donors. The primer mix had 60 Vbeta and 13 Jbeta primers. Produced via immunoSEQ multiplex PCR; TCRdb's table is partial and in-frame only. Of 95,000 to 150,000 clones in the sample, around 82% were seen once. The material sequenced was PBMCs. These receptors all stem from a woman aged 40 to 50 in good health and CMV-seropositive.

The CDR3 nucleotides read TGTGCCAGCAGCGTTGGGACAGGGGATGGAAACACCATATATTTT. Protein: CASSVGTGDGNTIYF. The V gene is TRBV9, the J gene TRBJ1-3; the match to TRBD1 covers 10 bases. The germline CDR1 and CDR2 sequences are SGDLS and YYNGEE. Trimming took 2 bases from V and 3 from J; bases not matched to a gene: 2. This CDR3 is 15 amino acids long.

The chain has TRBV7-2 and TRBJ2-5; 14 bases are shared with TRBD2. Germline CDR1 is SGHTA and CDR2 is FQGNSA. V shed 5 bases, J shed 4 bases, and the junction held 6 bases outside the gene matches. The CDR3 covers 16 residues. CDR3 in amino acids: CASSPGTSGSSETQYF. Written as DNA, the CDR3 is TGTGCCAGCAGCCCCGGGACTAGCGGGAGCTCAGAGACCCAGTACTTC.

J is TRBJ2-3 and V is TRBV4-1, with D possibly TRBD2 on 5 matching bases. Germline loops: CDR1 MGHRA, CDR2 YSYEKL. This CDR3 comprises 14 residues. Trimming shortened V by 1 base and J by 6 bases, and 11 bases separated the two germline ends. CDR3: CASSQVRADDTQYF. CDR3 nucleotides: TGCGCCAGCAGCCAAGTAAGAGCGGACGATACGCAGTATTTT.

The chain couples TRBV29-1 to TRBJ2-5, with 9 bases that match TRBD2. CDR1 is SQVTM and CDR2 is ANQGSEA in the germline V gene. CDR3 length: 13 amino acids. J was trimmed by 5 bases and V by 3 bases; bases with no gene match: 4. CDR3 sequence: CSVDRSGSETQYF. The DNA of the CDR3 is TGCAGCGTTGATCGTAGCGGGAGCGAGACCCAGTACTTC.

This chain uses TRBV28 with TRBJ2-7; D is perhaps TRBD1 (5 bases). V lost 2 bases, J lost 1 base, and 15 bases lay in between. The CDR3 runs to 16 residues. The germline V gene encodes CDR1 MDHEN and CDR2 SYDVKM. The CDR3 reads CASSLGVRGISYEQYF. The CDR3 region has the DNA TGTGCCAGCAGTTTAGGGGTTAGGGGCATATCCTACGAGCAGTACTTC.

This clone occurred once. The CDR3 sequence is CASSASGEGPGVGETQYF. The CDR3 coding sequence is TGTGCCAGCAGTGCGTCAGGGGAGGGCCCCGGGGTTGGTGAGACCCAGTACTTC. V gene TRBV2 combines with J gene TRBJ2-5, with D possibly TRBD2 on 7 matching bases. Germline values: CDR1 SNHLY, CDR2 FYNNEI. Trimming took 4 bases from V and 5 from J, leaving 26 bases between them. This CDR3 has 18 residues.

The rearrangement uses TRBV30 and TRBJ2-2; tentative D call: TRBD1 (6 bases). The CDR3 has 17 amino acids. V gave up 1 base and J gave up 1 base, with 16 bases separating them. Germline assignment: CDR1 GTSNPN and CDR2 SVGIG (reference sequence). CDR3 sequence: CAWSAPWGRGNTGELFF. The CDR3 DNA is TGTGCCTGGAGTGCCCCATGGGGCAGGGGGAACACCGGGGAGCTGTTTTTT.

This clone was observed once. The chain is built from TRBV10-2 and TRBJ1-5, with 8 bases aligning to TRBD1. In germline, CDR1 is WSHSY, CDR2 SAAADI. V trimming: 6 bases; J trimming: 5 bases; junction bases outside the gene matches: 9. The CDR3 extends over 15 amino acids. CDR3 in amino acids: CASRAGTGAYQPQHF. The DNA of the CDR3 is TGCGCCAGCAGGGCCGGGACAGGAGCTTATCAGCCCCAGCATTTT.

J is TRBJ2-7 and V is TRBV28; tentatively, D is TRBD1 (6 bases). With 3 bases removed from V and 0 bases from J, the gap between germline ends came to 21 bases. This CDR3 is built from 18 residues. The germline gives CDR1 MDHEN, CDR2 SYDVKM. In nucleotides, the CDR3 is TGTGCCAGCAGTTTCAACCAGGTTTGGGACACGAGCTCCTACGAGCAGTACTTC. Translation: CASSFNQVWDTSSYEQYF. Based on the CDR3 plus reference TRBV28 and TRBJ2-7, the full variable domain is DVKVTQSSRYLVKRTGEKVFLECVQDMDHENMFWYRQDPGLGLRLIYFSYDVKMKEKGDIPEGYSVSREKKERFSLILESASTNQTSMYLCASSFNQVWDTSSYEQYFGPGTRLTVT.

The CDR3 region is CAWGALTDTQYF. In nucleotides, the CDR3 is TGTGCCTGGGGGGCCCTCACAGATACGCAGTATTTT. The chain links TRBV30 to TRBJ2-3, with TRBD1 as a possible D gene (5 bases). The CDR3 length is 12 residues. CDR1 is GTSNPN, CDR2 SVGIG, per germline (reference sequence). Trimming cost V 5 bases and J 2 bases, with 8 bases left between them.

On this clone itself: One end of the junction is discordant with germline, which a read error may explain. The chain recombines TRBV29-1 with TRBJ2-5; TRBD1 aligns across 8 bases. CDR1 and CDR2 (germline): SQVTM, ANQGSEA. This CDR3 region has 11 residues. CDR3 coding DNA: TGCAGCGTTGGGGGACAGGAGCCACGGGACTTC. It encodes CSVGGQEPRDF.

CDR3 sequence (DNA): TGTGCCAGCAGTCAAACCGGGACTGCCCCAGCTAACTATGGCTACACCTTC. This gives the protein CASSQTGTAPANYGYTF. The chain links TRBV6-4 to TRBJ1-2; perhaps TRBD1 as D (5 bases). V was cut by 5 bases and J by 0 bases, with 19 bases left in between. The CDR3 runs 17 residues. Per germline, CDR1 MRHNA and CDR2 SNTAGT.

V usage is TRBV10-2 and J usage is TRBJ1-2; 9 nucleotides align to TRBD1. Per the germline V gene, CDR1 is WSHSY and CDR2 is SAAADI. The V segment lost 6 bases and the J segment 9 bases; nucleotides outside the gene matches: 8. The CDR3 length is 13 residues. In DNA form, the CDR3 reads TGCGCCAGCAGACCGGGACAGGGAAACCGCTACACCTTC. Its translation is CASRPGQGNRYTF.

This clone has only a few counts. The chain couples TRBV6-1 to TRBJ1-1; tentative D call: TRBD1 (6 bases). This CDR3 contains 14 residues. Trimming pared 6 bases from V and 3 bases from J, leaving 14 bases between. Per the germline V gene, CDR1 is MNHNS and CDR2 is SASEGT. The CDR3 reads CASSLRGGDTEAFF. The CDR3 coding sequence is TGTGCCAGCAGCCTGCGGGGGGGCGACACTGAAGCTTTCTTT.

The rearrangement joins TRBV19 to TRBJ2-7, with 12 bases lining up with TRBD2. The CDR3 totals 17 residues. V trimming: 5 bases; J trimming: 3 bases; junction bases outside the gene matches: 11. CDR1 is LNHDA and CDR2 is SQIVND in the germline V gene (reference sequence). CDR3 bases: TGTGCCAGTAGTCTCCGGACTAGCGGGAATCGCGGCTACGAGCAGTACTTC. Encoded protein: CASSLRTSGNRGYEQYF.

The J gene is TRBJ1-3, the V gene TRBV7-9; 9 nucleotides align to TRBD1. This CDR3 has 16 residues. J gave up 2 bases and V 1 base, and 3 bases lay outside the gene matches. The germline V gene encodes CDR1 SEHNR and CDR2 FQNEAQ (reference sequence). The CDR3 protein is CASSLGTGVTGNTIYF. The CDR3 nucleotides read TGTGCCAGCAGCTTAGGGACAGGGGTCACTGGAAACACCATATATTTT.

The V gene is TRBV20-1, the J gene TRBJ2-1, with 7 bases identical to TRBD2. J was trimmed by 5 bases and V by 7 bases; bases with no gene match: 2. The germline V gene encodes CDR1 DFQATT and CDR2 SNEGSKA (reference sequence). The CDR3 loop spans 11 amino acids. CDR3 sequence reads: CSGAGNNEQFF. Here the CDR3 DNA reads TGCAGTGGAGCGGGAAACAATGAGCAGTTCTTC.

The J gene is TRBJ2-7, the V gene TRBV2; D is unclear. V was pared by 5 bases and J by 4 bases, with 9 bases between. The germline gives CDR1 SNHLY, CDR2 FYNNEI. The CDR3 runs to 12 residues. Here the CDR3 reads CASSLEDYEQYF. The CDR3 DNA reads TGTGCCAGCAGTCTAGAGGATTACGAGCAGTACTTC. The entire variable domain, with the rest obtained from reference TRBV2 and TRBJ2-7, is as follows: EPEVTQTPSHQVTQMGQEVILRCVPISNHLYFYWYRQILGQKVEFLVSFYNNEISEKSEIFDDQFSVERPDGSNFTLKIRSTKLEDSAMYFCASSLEDYEQYFGPGTRLTVT.

The chain links TRBV19 to TRBJ1-5, with D possibly TRBD1 on 5 matching bases. Trimming pared 5 bases from V and 0 bases from J, leaving 11 bases between. The CDR3 runs to 15 residues. CDR1 is LNHDA, CDR2 SQIVND, per germline (reference sequence). CDR3 bases: TGTGCCAGTAGTGGTCGCAGGGTTAGCAATCAGCCCCAGCATTTT. Protein: CASSGRRVSNQPQHF.

The chain links TRBV10-3 to TRBJ2-4; D is possibly TRBD1 (5 bases). Germline V gene sequence: CDR1 ENHRY, CDR2 SYGVKD. The CDR3 runs 15 residues. Trimming removed 8 bases at V and 7 bases at J, with 21 bases between. This CDR3 is CAISQEAGYLNIQYF. The CDR3 DNA reads as TGTGCCATCTCTCAGGAAGCAGGGTATCTCAACATTCAGTACTTC.

The rearrangement links TRBV27 to TRBJ2-5, with D possibly being TRBD2 (6 bases). Germline CDR1 MNHEY, CDR2 SMNVEV (reference sequence). V lost 3 bases, J lost 5 bases, and 13 bases lay in between. CDR3 length: 14 amino acids. The CDR3 here is CASSLGGKRETQYF. CDR3 DNA sequence: TGTGCCAGCAGTTTGGGGGGAAAAAGGGAGACCCAGTACTTC.

This clone was detected a few times. V and J are TRBV6-1 and TRBJ2-7; a weak D match, TRBD2 (5 bases). CDR1 and CDR2 (germline): MNHNS, SASEGT. Trimming took off 8 bases at V and 0 bases at J, with 14 bases between the two ends. The CDR3 runs to 14 residues. The CDR3 protein is CASVRTASSYEQYF. CDR3 nucleotide sequence: TGTGCCAGCGTCAGGACTGCGAGCTCCTACGAGCAGTACTTC.

V usage is TRBV9 and J usage is TRBJ2-2; 9 nucleotides line up with TRBD2. The ends lost 3 bases at V and 5 bases at J; junction bases unmatched: 11. This CDR3 contains 17 residues. Germline CDR1 is SGDLS and CDR2 is YYNGEE. CDR3 bases: TGTGCCAGCAGCGGAGTCGGGAGCGGGAGGAAAACCGGGGAGCTGTTTTTT. This translates into CASSGVGSGRKTGELFF.

The genes are TRBV18 and TRBJ1-5; 8 bases are shared with TRBD1. V shed 5 bases, J shed 6 bases, and the junction held 15 bases outside the gene matches. Looked up from germline, CDR1 is KGHSH and CDR2 is LQKENI. This CDR3 contains 17 residues. Here the CDR3 reads CASSATIQGVEAQPQHF. Here the CDR3 DNA reads TGTGCCAGCTCAGCGACCATACAGGGGGTCGAGGCTCAGCCCCAGCATTTT.

This sequence joins TRBV6-6 and TRBJ2-1; the D is unclear. The CDR3 consists of 14 residues. The ends were cut back, 0 bases at V and 8 bases at J, with 11 bases in the middle. Germline lookup yields CDR1 MNHNY and CDR2 SVGAGI (reference sequence). The CDR3 coding sequence is TGTGCCAGCAGTTACTCTTCCCCCCTCGATGAGCAGTTCTTC. Protein sequence: CASSYSSPLDEQFF.

This chain connects TRBV2 to TRBJ1-2; 12 nucleotides match TRBD1. V shed 3 bases, J shed 5 bases, and the junction held 4 bases outside the gene matches. The CDR3 consists of 15 residues. Germline lookup yields CDR1 SNHLY and CDR2 FYNNEI. CDR3 residues: CASSDGDRGRYGYTF. The DNA for the CDR3 is TGTGCCAGCAGTGATGGGGACAGGGGGCGATATGGCTACACCTTC.

Comment on this clone: Distinct nucleotide sequences in the sample also encode this CDR3. The gene calls are TRBV18 and TRBJ2-2, with 9 bases identical to TRBD1. V dropped 3 bases and J dropped 2; count of bases not matched to a gene: 1. The CDR3 length is 15 residues. Germline V CDR1 and CDR2: KGHSH, LQKENI. DNA for the CDR3: TGTGCCAGCTCACCGGGACAGGGTAACACCGGGGAGCTGTTTTTT. Translating it yields CASSPGQGNTGELFF.

The chain employs TRBV9 and TRBJ2-7, with D possibly matching TRBD2 (5 bases). Germline CDR1 reads SGDLS; CDR2 reads YYNGEE. With 4 bases removed from V and 5 bases from J, the gap between germline ends came to 16 bases. This CDR3 comprises 14 residues. DNA for the CDR3: TGTGCCAGCAGCACCGGGGTTGTCGGAGACGAGCAGTACTTC. It translates to CASSTGVVGDEQYF.

This chain connects TRBV15 to TRBJ1-1, with TRBD1 as a possible D gene (5 bases). V was clipped by 0 bases and J by 11 bases, with 16 bases between them. The CDR3 totals 14 residues. Looked up from germline, CDR1 is LNHNV and CDR2 is YYDKDF (reference sequence). The DNA for the CDR3 is TGTGCCACCAGCAGAGATGCCGGACATTTAGACGCTTTCTTT. Amino acid sequence: CATSRDAGHLDAFF.

The chain employs TRBV5-8 and TRBJ1-5; weak D call: TRBD1 (5 bases). V lost 3 bases to trimming and J lost 7 bases, with 17 bases between them. The CDR3 is made up of 15 amino acids. The germline gives CDR1 SGHTS, CDR2 YDEGEE. CDR3 sequence (DNA): TGTGCCAGCAGCTACGCCCGGGACTTAGGGCAGCCCCAGCATTTT. It specifies CASSYARDLGQPQHF.